This entry lists 25 T cell receptor beta chains sequenced from one sample in a study of blood T cells in healthy people across ages. Primers used in a second PCR of roughly 6 to 12 cycles were a sample-barcoded 5' primer and a J-beta primer mix. Via MiXCR, TCRdb re-called the 5' RACE reads, giving one row per CDR3 protein. This table has 1.5 million to 2 million distinct CDR3 sequences, 25% to 30% appearing once. The specimen sequenced was blood. These receptors were taken from a woman in her twenties or thirties in good health.

The chain couples TRBV20-1 to TRBJ2-2, with D unresolved. CDR1 DFQATT and CDR2 SNEGSKA come from the germline V gene (reference sequence). The ends were cut back, 5 bases at V and 0 bases at J, with 10 bases in the middle. The CDR3 extends over 14 amino acids. CDR3 sequence: CSAGERSNTGELFF. CDR3 coding DNA: TGCAGTGCTGGCGAGCGATCGAACACCGGGGAGCTGTTTTTT.

This clonotype has a single count. The chain recombines TRBV7-9 with TRBJ1-2; perhaps TRBD1 as D (5 bases). This CDR3 comprises 15 residues. The V and J ends lost 5 bases and 4 bases respectively, with 17 bases between them. Per the germline V gene, CDR1 is SEHNR and CDR2 is FQNEAQ (reference sequence). The CDR3 coding sequence is TGTGCCAGCAGCGGCCCCAGGGACCTTGGCTATGGCTACACCTTC. It specifies CASSGPRDLGYGYTF.

This chain connects TRBV7-9 to TRBJ1-1, with TRBD1 as a possible D gene (5 bases). Germline-derived CDR1 and CDR2 are SEHNR and FQNEAQ (reference sequence). The CDR3 runs to 13 residues. Deletions cut 10 bases from V and 5 bases from J, with 17 bases between. The CDR3 coding sequence is TGTGCCATCCTCGGGGGGGGAAGGACTGAAGCTTTCTTT. Protein product: CAILGGGRTEAFF.

The table lists this clonotype with many counts. The chain combines TRBV6-1 with TRBJ2-6; D is possibly TRBD2 (6 bases). V gave up 2 bases and J gave up 0 bases, with 20 bases separating them. Germline loops: CDR1 MNHNS, CDR2 SASEGT. This CDR3 contains 20 residues. CDR3 in DNA: TGTGCCAGCAGTGAATCGGCACGGGGACTGTATTCCTCTGGGGCCAACGTCCTGACTTTC. Its protein is CASSESARGLYSSGANVLTF.

This rearrangement joins TRBV9 to TRBJ1-6; the D gene is possibly TRBD1 (5 bases). Germline loops: CDR1 SGDLS, CDR2 YYNGEE. The germline V and J ends were trimmed by 4 bases and 5 bases, with 13 bases remaining between them. CDR3 length: 15 amino acids. The CDR3 region has the DNA TGTGCCAGCAGCCCCCGGGACGAGGATAATTCACCCCTCCACTTT. It codes for CASSPRDEDNSPLHF.

On this clonotype itself: A much larger clone lies one base from this, so it may be a read error. V is TRBV5-1 and J is TRBJ2-5; D gene unclear. The CDR3 totals 15 residues. CDR1 is SGHRS, CDR2 YFSETQ, per germline. CDR3 residues: CASGLMGYEQETQYF. CDR3 nucleotides: TGCGCCAGCGGCTTGATGGGGTATGAACAAGAGACCCAGTACTTC.

This clonotype was recorded at least ten times. The chain employs TRBV12-3 or TRBV12-4 and TRBJ1-5; TRBD1 aligns across 8 bases. The CDR3 extends over 16 amino acids. J was trimmed by 2 bases and V by 8 bases; bases with no gene match: 11. The CDR3 nucleotides read TGTGCCAGCGCCCCTCAGGGGGCGCGGGGCAATCAGCCCCAGCATTTT. It is translated as CASAPQGARGNQPQHF.

V and J are TRBV3-1 and TRBJ1-2; the D is unclear. The CDR3 runs 13 residues. The V end was cut by 5 bases, the J end by 7 bases, with 14 bases between. Per the germline V gene, CDR1 is LGHDT and CDR2 is YNNKEL (reference sequence). CDR3 DNA sequence: TGTGCCAGCAGCGCCACCGGGGTTGCTGGCTACACCTTC. Translated, it gives CASSATGVAGYTF.

This clonotype showed up just a few times. The chain uses TRBV18 and TRBJ2-7; 9 bases line up with TRBD2. CDR1 and CDR2 (germline): KGHSH, LQKENI. CDR3 length: 16 residues. After removal of 2 bases from V and 2 bases from J, the junction contained 7 bases not matched to a gene. CDR3 sequence (DNA): TGTGCCAGCTCACCAGCCGCGACTAGCGGAACCTACGAGCAGTACTTC. Residues: CASSPAATSGTYEQYF. The full variable domain, in which reference TRBV18 and TRBJ2-7 provide the parts outside the CDR3, is NAGVMQNPRHLVRRRGQEARLRCSPMKGHSHVYWYRQLPEEGLKFMVYLQKENIIDESGMPKERFSAEFPKEGPSILRIQQVVRGDSAAYFCASSPAATSGTYEQYFGPGTRLTVT.

The rearrangement joins TRBV4-3 to TRBJ2-1, with 9 bases fitting TRBD2. Trimming removed 4 bases from V and 12 bases from J; junction bases left unmatched: 4. This CDR3 comprises 12 residues. CDR1 and CDR2 (germline): LGHNA, YSLEER. The chain's CDR3 is CASSPTSGPQFF. Written as DNA, the CDR3 is TGCGCCAGCAGCCCGACTAGCGGACCGCAGTTCTTC.

This clonotype was counted between two and nine times. This chain uses TRBV7-2 with TRBJ2-5, with 9 positions matching TRBD2. J lost 5 bases, V lost 1 base, and 8 bases had no gene match. The CDR3 has 16 residues. CDR1 is SGHTA, CDR2 FQGNSA, per germline. CDR3: CASSLGLSGGYETQYF. CDR3 DNA: TGTGCCAGCAGCTTAGGTCTGAGCGGGGGGTATGAGACCCAGTACTTC.

Note on this clonotype: At one end the junction does not follow the germline gene, possibly because of a read error. The chain combines TRBV4-3 with TRBJ2-1, with D unresolved. The CDR3 loop spans 17 amino acids. Germline assignment: CDR1 LGHNA and CDR2 YSLEER. The CDR3 DNA reads as TGCGCCAGCAGCCAAGATTGGGCGGAGAGCTCCTACAATGATCAGTTCTTC. Its protein product is CASSQDWAESSYNDQFF.

This clonotype was seen more than once but under ten times. The gene calls are TRBV12-3 or TRBV12-4 and TRBJ1-1; D not certain. There are 15 residues in the CDR3. The ends were cut back, 6 bases at V and 1 base at J, with 15 bases in the middle. CDR3 region: CASRSTGRGNTEAFF. CDR3 nucleotides: TGTGCCAGCAGATCCACTGGGCGGGGGAACACTGAAGCTTTCTTT.

This chain uses TRBV7-2 with TRBJ1-2; no definite D call. The CDR3 has 13 residues. Germline V gene sequence: CDR1 SGHTA, CDR2 FQGNSA. V lost 5 bases to trimming and J lost 6 bases, with 13 bases between them. The CDR3 here is CASSRAGNHGYTF. CDR3 nucleotides: TGTGCCAGCAGCCGCGCCGGAAACCATGGCTACACCTTC.

This clonotype was counted only a few times. The chain combines TRBV18 with TRBJ2-7, with 9 bases lining up with TRBD2. This CDR3 contains 15 residues. With V trimmed by 4 bases and J by 3 bases, 7 bases remained unmatched. Germline V gene sequence: CDR1 KGHSH, CDR2 LQKENI. The CDR3 nucleotides are TGTGCCAGCTCACTAGGGACTAGCAGCAACTACGAGCAGTACTTC. It yields the protein CASSLGTSSNYEQYF.

This clonotype was observed a handful of times. The chain is built from TRBV12-3 or TRBV12-4 and TRBJ2-1, with 11 positions matching TRBD2. This CDR3 is 15 amino acids long. Trimming removed 5 bases from V and 8 bases from J; junction bases left unmatched: 8. In nucleotides, the CDR3 is TGTGCCAGCAGTCTTTTAGCGGGAGGGATAGATGAGCAGTTCTTC. As protein: CASSLLAGGIDEQFF.

This clonotype was counted a single time. V usage is TRBV9 and J usage is TRBJ2-5, with 14 positions matching TRBD2. CDR1 SGDLS and CDR2 YYNGEE come from the germline V gene. This CDR3 has 17 residues. Trimming took 3 bases from V and 5 from J; bases not matched to a gene: 9. Here the CDR3 reads CASSAGTSGRGLETQYF. The CDR3 DNA reads as TGTGCCAGCAGCGCCGGGACTAGCGGGAGAGGCTTGGAGACCCAGTACTTC.

V usage is TRBV5-5 and J usage is TRBJ1-5; the match to TRBD1 covers 8 bases. CDR3 length: 16 residues. V trimming: 5 bases; J trimming: 7 bases; junction bases outside the gene matches: 14. Germline CDR1 is SGHKS and CDR2 is YYEKEE (reference sequence). The CDR3 sequence: CASRKDDRGWLQPQHF. Here the CDR3 DNA reads TGTGCCAGCAGGAAAGACGACAGGGGCTGGCTACAGCCCCAGCATTTT.

A word on this clonotype: One base away lies a much larger clone, so this may be a sequencing read error. The rearrangement links TRBV7-2 to TRBJ1-5; D is ambiguous. The CDR3 sequence is 16 residues long. Per germline, CDR1 SGHTA and CDR2 FQGNSA. V was pared by 7 bases and J by 4 bases, with 20 bases between. The CDR3 spells CASNFIGVEDNQPQHF. The DNA for the CDR3 is TGTGCCAGCAACTTCATTGGGGTGGAGGATAATCAGCCCCAGCATTTT.

This rearrangement joins TRBV6-2 or TRBV6-3 to TRBJ2-1; tentative D call: TRBD2 (5 bases). Germline values: CDR1 MNHEY, CDR2 SVGEGT. Deletions cut 8 bases from V and 3 bases from J, with 11 bases between. The CDR3 totals 13 residues. In DNA form, the CDR3 reads TGTGCCAGCTCAATGCGGGTCTACAATGAGCAGTTCTTC. Its protein is CASSMRVYNEQFF.

In this sample, this clonotype turned up a few times. This chain uses TRBV27 with TRBJ2-6; either TRBD1 or TRBD2 may supply D (6 bases each). Germline-derived CDR1 and CDR2 are MNHEY and SMNVEV (reference sequence). The V end lost 3 bases, the J end lost 4 bases, and 19 bases lay between the germline ends. This CDR3 is 18 amino acids long. Here the CDR3 reads CASSFEVPWGAGANVLTF. CDR3 nucleotide sequence: TGTGCCAGCAGTTTCGAAGTCCCTTGGGGGGCCGGGGCCAACGTCCTGACTTTC.

This clonotype was counted once. This chain joins TRBV12-3 or TRBV12-4 and TRBJ2-1; 9 positions match TRBD1. The CDR3 loop spans 15 amino acids. J gave up 5 bases and V 6 bases, and 8 bases lay outside the gene matches. CDR3 residues: CASRLTGGRHNEQFF. The CDR3 DNA reads as TGTGCCAGCAGGCTGACAGGGGGTAGGCACAATGAGCAGTTCTTC.

The chain combines TRBV10-3 with TRBJ2-7; tentatively, D is TRBD1 or TRBD2 (6 bases each). CDR1 and CDR2 (germline): ENHRY, SYGVKD. V lost 5 bases, J lost 7 bases, and 18 bases lay in between. The CDR3 covers 14 residues. The CDR3 protein is CAISPGDSYNEQYF. In DNA, the CDR3 is TGTGCCATCAGTCCAGGGGACTCCTACAATGAGCAGTACTTC.

This clonotype came up a few times. The V gene is TRBV20-1, the J gene TRBJ2-7, with 10 bases fitting TRBD2. Germline lookup yields CDR1 DFQATT and CDR2 SNEGSKA (reference sequence). V lost 0 bases and J lost 5; bases outside the gene matches: 4. The CDR3 has 14 amino acids. CDR3 nucleotides: TGCAGTGCTAGAGATCCTAGCGGGAGCGACGAGCAGTACTTC. This encodes CSARDPSGSDEQYF.

The J gene is TRBJ2-7, the V gene TRBV10-3, with 14 bases fitting TRBD2. J was trimmed by 7 bases and V by 6 bases; bases with no gene match: 11. The CDR3 contains 16 residues. Germline-derived CDR1 and CDR2 are ENHRY and SYGVKD. The CDR3 loop is CAISGTSGGTYNEQYF. The CDR3 coding sequence is TGTGCCATCAGCGGGACTAGCGGGGGAACCTACAATGAGCAGTACTTC.